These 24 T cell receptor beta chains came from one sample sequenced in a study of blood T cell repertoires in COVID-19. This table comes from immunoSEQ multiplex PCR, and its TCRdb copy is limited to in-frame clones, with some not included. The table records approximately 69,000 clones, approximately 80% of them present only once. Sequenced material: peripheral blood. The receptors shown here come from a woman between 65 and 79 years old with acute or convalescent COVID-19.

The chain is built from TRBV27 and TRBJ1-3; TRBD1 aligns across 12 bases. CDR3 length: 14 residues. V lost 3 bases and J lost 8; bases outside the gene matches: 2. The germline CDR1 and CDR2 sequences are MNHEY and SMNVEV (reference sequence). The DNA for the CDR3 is TGTGCCAGCAGTTTGGGGACAGGGGGCTACACCATATATTTT. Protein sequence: CASSLGTGGYTIYF.

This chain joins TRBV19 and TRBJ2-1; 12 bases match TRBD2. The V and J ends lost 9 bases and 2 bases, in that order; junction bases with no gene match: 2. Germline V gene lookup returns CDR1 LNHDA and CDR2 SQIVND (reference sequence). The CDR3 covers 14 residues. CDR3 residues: CASRTSGTYNEQFF. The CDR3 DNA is TGTGCCAGCCGGACTAGCGGGACCTACAATGAGCAGTTCTTC.

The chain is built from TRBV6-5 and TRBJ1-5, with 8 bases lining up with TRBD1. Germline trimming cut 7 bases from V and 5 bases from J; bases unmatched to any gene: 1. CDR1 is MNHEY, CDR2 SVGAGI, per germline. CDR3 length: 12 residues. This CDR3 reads CASKTGDQPQHF. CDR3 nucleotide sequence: TGTGCCAGCAAGACAGGGGATCAGCCCCAGCATTTT.

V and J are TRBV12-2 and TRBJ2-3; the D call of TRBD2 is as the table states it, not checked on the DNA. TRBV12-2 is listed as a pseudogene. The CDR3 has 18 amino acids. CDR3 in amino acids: CASRLVGDSGRKKDTQYF. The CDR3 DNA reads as TGTGCAAGTCGCTTAGTAGGCGATAGCGGGAGAAAAAAAGATACGCAGTATTTT.

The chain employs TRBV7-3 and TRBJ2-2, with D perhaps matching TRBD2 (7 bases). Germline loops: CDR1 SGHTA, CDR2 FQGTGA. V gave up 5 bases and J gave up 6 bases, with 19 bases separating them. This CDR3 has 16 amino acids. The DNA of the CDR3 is TGTGCCAGCAGCCGGTCGGGGGGCGCTCTTTCCGGGGAGCTGTTTTTT. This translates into CASSRSGGALSGELFF.

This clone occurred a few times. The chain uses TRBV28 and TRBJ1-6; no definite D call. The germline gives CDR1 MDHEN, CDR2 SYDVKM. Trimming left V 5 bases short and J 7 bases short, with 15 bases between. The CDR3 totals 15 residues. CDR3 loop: CASSRSGVKNSPLHF. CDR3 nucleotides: TGTGCCAGCAGTCGCAGCGGAGTAAAGAATTCACCCCTCCACTTT.

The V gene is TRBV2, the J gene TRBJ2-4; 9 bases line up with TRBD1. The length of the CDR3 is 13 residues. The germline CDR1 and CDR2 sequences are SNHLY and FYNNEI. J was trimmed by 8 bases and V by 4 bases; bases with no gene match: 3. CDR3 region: CASSAQGAYIQYF. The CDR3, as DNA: TGTGCCAGCAGTGCACAGGGGGCTTACATTCAGTACTTC.

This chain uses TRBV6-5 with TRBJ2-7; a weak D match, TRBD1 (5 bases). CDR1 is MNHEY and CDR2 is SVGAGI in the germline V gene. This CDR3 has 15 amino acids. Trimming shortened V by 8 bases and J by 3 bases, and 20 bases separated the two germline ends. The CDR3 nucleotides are TGTGCCAGCTGGGGCCTCGGGCGGACAAACTACGAGCAGTACTTC. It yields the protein CASWGLGRTNYEQYF.

CDR3 residues: CASSYISGALTDTQYF. CDR3 nucleotides: TGTGCCAGCAGTTACATTTCAGGGGCCCTCACAGATACGCAGTATTTT. The V gene is TRBV6-6, the J gene TRBJ2-3; D possibly corresponds to TRBD1 (6 bases). This CDR3 is built from 16 residues. Germline loops: CDR1 MNHNY, CDR2 SVGAGI (reference sequence). Deletions cut 2 bases from V and 2 bases from J, with 14 bases between.

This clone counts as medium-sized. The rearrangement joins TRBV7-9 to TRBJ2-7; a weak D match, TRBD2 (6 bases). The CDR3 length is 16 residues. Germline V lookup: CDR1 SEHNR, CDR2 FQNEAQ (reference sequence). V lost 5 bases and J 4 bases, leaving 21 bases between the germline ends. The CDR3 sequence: CASSGEGGERTYEQYF. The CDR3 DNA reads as TGTGCCAGCAGCGGCGAGGGCGGGGAACGGACTTACGAGCAGTACTTC.

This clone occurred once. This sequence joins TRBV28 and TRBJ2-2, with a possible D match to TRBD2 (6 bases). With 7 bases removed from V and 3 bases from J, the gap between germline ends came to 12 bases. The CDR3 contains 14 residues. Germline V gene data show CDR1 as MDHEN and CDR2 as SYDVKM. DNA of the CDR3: TGTGCCAGCACCAAACGGGGGTACACCGGGGAGCTGTTTTTT. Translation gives CASTKRGYTGELFF.

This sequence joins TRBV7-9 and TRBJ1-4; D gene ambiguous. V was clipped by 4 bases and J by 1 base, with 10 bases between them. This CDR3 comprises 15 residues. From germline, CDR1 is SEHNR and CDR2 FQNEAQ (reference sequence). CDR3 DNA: TGTGCCAGCAGCTCGTTCCGGGGAACTAATGAAAAACTGTTTTTT. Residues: CASSSFRGTNEKLFF.

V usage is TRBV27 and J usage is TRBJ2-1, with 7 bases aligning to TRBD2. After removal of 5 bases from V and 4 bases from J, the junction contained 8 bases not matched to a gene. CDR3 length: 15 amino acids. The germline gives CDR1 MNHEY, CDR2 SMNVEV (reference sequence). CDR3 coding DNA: TGTGCCAGCAGTCCAACTCGACTAGCTTACAATGAGCAGTTCTTC. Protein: CASSPTRLAYNEQFF.

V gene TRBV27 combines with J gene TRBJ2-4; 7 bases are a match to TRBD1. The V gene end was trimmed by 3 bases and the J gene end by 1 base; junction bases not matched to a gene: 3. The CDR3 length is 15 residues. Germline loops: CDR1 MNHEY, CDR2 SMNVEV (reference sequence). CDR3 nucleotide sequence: TGTGCCAGCAGTTTCATACAGGGGGCCAAAAACATTCAGTACTTC. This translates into CASSFIQGAKNIQYF.

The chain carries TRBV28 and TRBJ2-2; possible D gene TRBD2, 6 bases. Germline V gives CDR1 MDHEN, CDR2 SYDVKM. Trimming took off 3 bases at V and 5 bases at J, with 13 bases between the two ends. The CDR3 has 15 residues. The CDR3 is CASSFTGTRTGELFF. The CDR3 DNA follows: TGTGCCAGCAGTTTCACCGGGACTCGAACCGGGGAGCTGTTTTTT. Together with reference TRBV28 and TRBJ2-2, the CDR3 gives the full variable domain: DVKVTQSSRYLVKRTGEKVFLECVQDMDHENMFWYRQDPGLGLRLIYFSYDVKMKEKGDIPEGYSVSREKKERFSLILESASTNQTSMYLCASSFTGTRTGELFFGEGSRLTVL.

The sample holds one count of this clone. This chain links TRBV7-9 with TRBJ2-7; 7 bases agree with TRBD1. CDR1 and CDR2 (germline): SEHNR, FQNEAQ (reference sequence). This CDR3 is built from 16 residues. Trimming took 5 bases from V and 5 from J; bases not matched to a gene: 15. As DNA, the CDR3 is TGTGCCAGCAGCGGTCCCGACAGGGTGGGTCGAAACGAGCAGTACTTC. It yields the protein CASSGPDRVGRNEQYF.

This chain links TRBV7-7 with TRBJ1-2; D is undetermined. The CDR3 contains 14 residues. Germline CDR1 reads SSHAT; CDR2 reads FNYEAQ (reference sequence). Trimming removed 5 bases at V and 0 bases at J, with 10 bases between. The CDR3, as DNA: TGTGCCAGCAGCCCGCTGGCCTCTAACTATGGCTACACCTTC. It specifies CASSPLASNYGYTF. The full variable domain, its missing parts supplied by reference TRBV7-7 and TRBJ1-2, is GAGVSQSPRYKVTKRGQDVTLRCDPISSHATLYWYQQALGQGPEFLTYFNYEAQPDKSGLPSDRFSAERPEGSISTLTIQRTEQRDSAMYRCASSPLASNYGYTFGSGTRLTVV.

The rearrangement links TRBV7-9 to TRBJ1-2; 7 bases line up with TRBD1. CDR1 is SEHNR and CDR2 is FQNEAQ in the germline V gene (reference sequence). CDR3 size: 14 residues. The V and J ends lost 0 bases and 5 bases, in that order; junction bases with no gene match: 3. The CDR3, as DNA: TGTGCCAGCAGCTTAGCAGGGGGCAATTATGGCTACACCTTC. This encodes CASSLAGGNYGYTF.

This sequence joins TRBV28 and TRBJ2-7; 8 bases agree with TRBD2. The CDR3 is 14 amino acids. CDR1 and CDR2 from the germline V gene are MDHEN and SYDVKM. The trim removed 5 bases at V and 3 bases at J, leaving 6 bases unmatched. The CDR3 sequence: CASSAREAHYEQYF. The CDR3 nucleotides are TGTGCCAGCAGTGCGCGGGAGGCCCACTACGAGCAGTACTTC.

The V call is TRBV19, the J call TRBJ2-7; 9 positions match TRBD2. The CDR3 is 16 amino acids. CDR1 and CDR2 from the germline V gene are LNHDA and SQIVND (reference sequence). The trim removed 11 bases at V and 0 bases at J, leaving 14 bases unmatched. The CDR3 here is CASPKASGDLSYEQYF. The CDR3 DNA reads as TGTGCCTCCCCCAAGGCTAGCGGGGACCTCTCCTACGAGCAGTACTTC.

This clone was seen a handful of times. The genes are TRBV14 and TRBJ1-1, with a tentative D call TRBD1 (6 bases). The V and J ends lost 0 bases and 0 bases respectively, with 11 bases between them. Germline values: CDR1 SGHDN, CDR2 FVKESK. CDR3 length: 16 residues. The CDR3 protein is CASSQDRGNMNTEAFF. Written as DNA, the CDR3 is TGTGCCAGCAGCCAAGACAGGGGAAACATGAACACTGAAGCTTTCTTT.

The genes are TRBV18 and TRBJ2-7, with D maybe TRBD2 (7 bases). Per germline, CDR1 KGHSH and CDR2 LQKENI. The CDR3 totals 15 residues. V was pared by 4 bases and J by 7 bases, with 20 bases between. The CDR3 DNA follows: TGTGCCAGCTCACAAGCGGGACTGGGGGCGGGAGAGCAGTACTTC. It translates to CASSQAGLGAGEQYF.

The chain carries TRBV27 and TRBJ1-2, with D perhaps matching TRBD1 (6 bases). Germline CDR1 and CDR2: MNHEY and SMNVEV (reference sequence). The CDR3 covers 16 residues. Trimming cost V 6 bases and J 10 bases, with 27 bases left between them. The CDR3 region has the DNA TGTGCCAGCAGAGGGGGTATCGGAGCACTAAAGAGGTACTACACCTTC. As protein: CASRGGIGALKRYYTF.

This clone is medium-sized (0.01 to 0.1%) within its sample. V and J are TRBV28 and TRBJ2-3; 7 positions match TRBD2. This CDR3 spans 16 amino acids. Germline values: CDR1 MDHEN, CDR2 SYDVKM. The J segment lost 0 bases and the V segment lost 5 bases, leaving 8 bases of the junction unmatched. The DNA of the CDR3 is TGTGCCAGCAGTCCAGCGGGACGGTCTAGCACAGATACGCAGTATTTT. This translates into CASSPAGRSSTDTQYF.